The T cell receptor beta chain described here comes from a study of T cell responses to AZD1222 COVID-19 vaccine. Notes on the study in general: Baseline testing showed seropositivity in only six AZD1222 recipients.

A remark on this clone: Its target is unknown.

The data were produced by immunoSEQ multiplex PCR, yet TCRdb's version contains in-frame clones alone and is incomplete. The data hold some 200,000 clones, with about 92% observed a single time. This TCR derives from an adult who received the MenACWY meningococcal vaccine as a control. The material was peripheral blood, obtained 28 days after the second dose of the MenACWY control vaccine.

In nucleotides, the CDR3 is TGTGCCAGCAGCACTAGTGTCCACGAGCAGTACTTC. It is translated as CASSTSVHEQYF. The rearrangement uses TRBV7-9 and TRBJ2-7, with a tentative D call TRBD2 (5 bases). CDR1 is SEHNR, CDR2 FQNEAQ, per germline (reference sequence). CDR3 length equals 12 residues. Trimming shortened V by 5 bases and J by 5 bases, and 10 bases separated the two germline ends.